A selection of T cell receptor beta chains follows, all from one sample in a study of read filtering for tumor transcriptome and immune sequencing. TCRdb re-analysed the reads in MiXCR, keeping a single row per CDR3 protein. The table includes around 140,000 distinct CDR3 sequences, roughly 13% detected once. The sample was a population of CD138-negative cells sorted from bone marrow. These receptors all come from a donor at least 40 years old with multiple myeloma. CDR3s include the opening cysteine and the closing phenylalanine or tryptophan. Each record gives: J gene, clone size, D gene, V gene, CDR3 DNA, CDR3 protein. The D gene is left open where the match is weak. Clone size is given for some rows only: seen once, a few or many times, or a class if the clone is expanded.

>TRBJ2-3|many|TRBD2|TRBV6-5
TGTGCCAGCAGTTACTCGTCTCTAGCGGGAGTAACAGATACGCAGTATTTT
CASSYSSLAGVTDTQYF
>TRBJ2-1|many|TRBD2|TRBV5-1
TGCGCCAGCAGCTTGGCCGGGACTAGCAACTACAATGAGCAGTTCTTC
CASSLAGTSNYNEQFF
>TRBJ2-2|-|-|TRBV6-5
TGTGCCAGCAGCCGACAAACACCCGGGGAGCTGTTTTTT
CASSRQTPGELFF
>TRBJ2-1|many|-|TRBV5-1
TGCGCCAGCAGCTTGGAGATCGGGGCCTACAATGAGCAGTTCTTC
CASSLEIGAYNEQFF
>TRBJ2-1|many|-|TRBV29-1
TGCAGCGTGCCGGACCCCCGGGGCCTCAATGAGCAGTTCTTC
CSVPDPRGLNEQFF
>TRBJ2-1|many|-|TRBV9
TGTGCCAGCAGTCAACCAGAGGGAACGGGCTACAATGAGCAGTTCTTC
CASSQPEGTGYNEQFF
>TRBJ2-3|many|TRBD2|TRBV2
TGTGCCAGCAGTAGGACTAGCGGGATGTCAGATACGCAGTATTTT
CASSRTSGMSDTQYF
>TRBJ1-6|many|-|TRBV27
TGTGCCAGCAGTTTATCTAGGACAGTCGGTTCACCCCTCCACTTT
CASSLSRTVGSPLHF
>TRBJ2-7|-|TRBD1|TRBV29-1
TGCGGCGTCACGGGACAGGGGGGAAGCTCCTACGAGCAGTACTTC
CGVTGQGGSSYEQYF
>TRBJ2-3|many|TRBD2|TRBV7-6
TGTGCCAGCAGCATAGCGGGAGGGTACACAGATACGCAGTATTTT
CASSIAGGYTDTQYF
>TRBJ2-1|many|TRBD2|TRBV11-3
TGTGCCAGCAGTGCCGGGAGGTACAATGAGCAGTTCTTC
CASSAGRYNEQFF
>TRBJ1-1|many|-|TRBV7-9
TGTGCCAGCAGCAAAGGGGCGGTGAACACTGAAGCTTTCTTT
CASSKGAVNTEAFF
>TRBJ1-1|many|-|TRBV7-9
TGTGCCAGCAGCCTCTCTGCGGACACTGAAGCTTTCTTT
CASSLSADTEAFF
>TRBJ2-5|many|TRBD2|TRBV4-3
TGCGCCAGCAGCCAAGGGACTAGCGAGACCCAGTACTTC
CASSQGTSETQYF
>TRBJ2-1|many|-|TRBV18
TGTGCCAGCTCGCCGGGACTTTACAATGAGCAGTTCTTC
CASSPGLYNEQFF
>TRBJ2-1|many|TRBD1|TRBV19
TGTGCCAGTAGCCCCGGGACAGCTACCTACAATGAGCAGTTCTTC
CASSPGTATYNEQFF
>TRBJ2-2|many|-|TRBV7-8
TGTGCCAGCAGGACCATGGCAGGGGGGACAACCACCGGGGAGCTGTTTTTT
CASRTMAGGTTTGELFF
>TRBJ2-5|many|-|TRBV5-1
TGCGCCAGCAGCTTGGCCAGGGGTCAGACCCAGTACTTC
CASSLARGQTQYF
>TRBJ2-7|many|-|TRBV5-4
TGTGCCAGCAGCTTGCGGGAGTCCTACGAGCAGTACTTC
CASSLRESYEQYF
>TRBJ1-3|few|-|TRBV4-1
TGCGCCAGCAGCCAATCTCCGGGAAACACCATATATTTT
CASSQSPGNTIYF
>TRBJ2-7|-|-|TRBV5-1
TGCGCCAGCAGCAAAACGGATGGTAGAACCGAGCAGTACTTC
CASSKTDGRTEQYF
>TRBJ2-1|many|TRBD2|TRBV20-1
TGCAGTGCCAACGGACTAGCGGTCTACAATGAGCAGTTCTTC
CSANGLAVYNEQFF
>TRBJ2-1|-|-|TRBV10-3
TGTGCCATCAGTGAGGGGATTAGCTCCTACAATGAGCAGTTCTTC
CAISEGISSYNEQFF
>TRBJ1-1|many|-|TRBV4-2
TGTGCCAGCAGCCAAGGGGGTATGAACACTGAAGCTTTCTTT
CASSQGGMNTEAFF
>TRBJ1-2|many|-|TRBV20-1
TGCAGTGCCCGGAGCAGGGCCCGCTATGGCTACACCTTC
CSARSRARYGYTF
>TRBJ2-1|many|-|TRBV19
TGTGCCAGTAGCAACCCCGGTCTATCGAGCTCCTACAATGAGCAGTTCTTC
CASSNPGLSSSYNEQFF
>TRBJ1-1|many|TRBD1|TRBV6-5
TGTGCCAGCAGTGACGACAGGGGTACTGAAGCTTTCTTT
CASSDDRGTEAFF
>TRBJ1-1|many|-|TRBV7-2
TGTGCCAGCAGCTTACAGGGGAACACTGAAGCTTTCTTT
CASSLQGNTEAFF
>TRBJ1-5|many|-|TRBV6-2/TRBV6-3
TGTGCCAGCAGTTATTACGGGCGGAGTCAGCCCCAGCATTTT
CASSYYGRSQPQHF
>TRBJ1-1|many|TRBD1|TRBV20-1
TGCAGTGCTAACCCGACAGGGGGAGCTTTCTTT
CSANPTGGAFF
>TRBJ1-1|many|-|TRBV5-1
TGCGCCAGCAGCTTGGATCCGAAGATGAACACTGAAGCTTTCTTT
CASSLDPKMNTEAFF
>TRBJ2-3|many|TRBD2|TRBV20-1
TGCAGTGCGCTAGCGGGAGGGCGGGGCACAGATACGCAGTATTTT
CSALAGGRGTDTQYF
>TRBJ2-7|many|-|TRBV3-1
TGTGCCAGCAGCCAGCTCTACGAGCAGTACTTC
CASSQLYEQYF
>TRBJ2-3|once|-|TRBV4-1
TGCGCCAGCAGCCAAGTTCCACAGGGCTCCACAGATACGCAGTATTTT
CASSQVPQGSTDTQYF
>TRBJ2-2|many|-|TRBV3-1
TGTGCCAGCAGCCCTACCAAGGGGGCCGGGGAGCTGTTTTTT
CASSPTKGAGELFF
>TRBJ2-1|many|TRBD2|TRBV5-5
TGTGCCAGCAGGCCGGGACTAGCGGGAGAGCAGTTCTTC
CASRPGLAGEQFF
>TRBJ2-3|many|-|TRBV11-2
TGTGCCAGCAGCTCAAGGAGGGCCGGCACAGATACGCAGTATTTT
CASSSRRAGTDTQYF
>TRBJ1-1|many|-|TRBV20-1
TGCAGTGCTAGAGATCAGGAGGTGGGAAGCACTGAAGCTTTCTTT
CSARDQEVGSTEAFF
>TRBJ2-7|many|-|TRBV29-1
TGCAGCGTTGAGAGAGGAGCGGGTTCGGACGAGCAGTACTTC
CSVERGAGSDEQYF
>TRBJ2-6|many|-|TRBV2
TGTGCCAGCGGAGGCAGGAGATCTGGGGCCAACGTCCTGACTTTC
CASGGRRSGANVLTF
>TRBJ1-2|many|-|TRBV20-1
TGCAGTGCTAGATCGACGGCCTATGGCTACACCTTC
CSARSTAYGYTF
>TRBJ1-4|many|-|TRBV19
TGTGCCAGTAGTTTACGCCGGGTAACTAATGAAAAACTGTTTTTT
CASSLRRVTNEKLFF
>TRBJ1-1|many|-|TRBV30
TGTGCCAATAGGAGGGGTAGGACTGAAGCTTTCTTT
CANRRGRTEAFF
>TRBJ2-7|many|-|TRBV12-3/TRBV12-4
TGTGCCAGCAGTCCCCCGGGCTACGAGCAGTACTTC
CASSPPGYEQYF
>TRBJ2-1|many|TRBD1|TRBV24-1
TGTGCCACCAGTGATTCACCGGGACAGGGTAACTACAATGAGCAGTTCTTC
CATSDSPGQGNYNEQFF